The T cell receptor beta chain under discussion was sequenced for a study of T cell repertoires in cytomegalovirus infection. At least ten counts were recorded for this clonotype. TCRdb reanalysed the reads using MiXCR and keeps one entry per CDR3 protein. The sample holds 480,000 or so distinct CDR3 sequences, about 11% seen once. The germline V gene has CDR1 SGHDT and CDR2 YYEEEE. The CDR3 has 11 amino acids. V lost 4 bases and J lost 7, with 5 bases in between. The receptor comes from a human donor in good health (CMV status not recorded). Some clones in this sample may be carry-over from other donors' samples. Sequencing input: PBMCs. The V and J genes are TRBV5-6 and TRBJ2-2; D gene ambiguous. Here the CDR3 DNA reads TGTGCCAGCAGCCGTGACGGGGAGCTGTTTTTT. This gives the protein CASSRDGELFF.